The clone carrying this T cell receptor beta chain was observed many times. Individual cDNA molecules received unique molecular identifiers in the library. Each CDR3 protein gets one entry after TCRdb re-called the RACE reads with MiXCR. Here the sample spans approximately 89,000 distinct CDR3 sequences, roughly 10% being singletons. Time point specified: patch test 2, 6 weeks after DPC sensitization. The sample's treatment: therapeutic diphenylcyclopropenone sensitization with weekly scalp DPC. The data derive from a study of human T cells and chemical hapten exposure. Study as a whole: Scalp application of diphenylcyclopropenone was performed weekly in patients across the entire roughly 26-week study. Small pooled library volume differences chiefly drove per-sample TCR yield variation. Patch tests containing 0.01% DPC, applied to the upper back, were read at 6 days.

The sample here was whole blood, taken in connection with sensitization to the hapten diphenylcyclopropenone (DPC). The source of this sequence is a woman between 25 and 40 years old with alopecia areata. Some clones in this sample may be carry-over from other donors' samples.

This CDR3 reads CSVESSAGGIFSSYNEQFF. CDR3 in DNA: TGCAGCGTTGAATCGTCAGCGGGGGGTATTTTTAGCTCCTACAATGAGCAGTTCTTC. The chain employs TRBV29-1 and TRBJ2-1; 9 bases align to TRBD2. Germline CDR1 and CDR2: SQVTM and ANQGSEA. There are 19 residues in the CDR3. Germline trimming cut 2 bases from V and 0 bases from J; bases unmatched to any gene: 14.